Given below is one T cell receptor (beta chain) in context. The read falls 3 residues short of the CDR3 end, and the missing part is taken from the germline J gene. This specimen comes from a study of T cells in women clearing cervical HPV infection. As for the study in general: Women with histologically confirmed HPV16-related CIN3 or worse, 2 with invasive cancer, served as cases.

Libraries were prepared by immunoSEQ multiplex PCR; TCRdb keeps only in-frame clonotypes and omits some of them. The sample data list 40,000 to 55,000 clones. The CDR3 spans 13 residues. From germline, CDR1 is SGHRS and CDR2 YFSETQ. V dropped 0 bases and J dropped 7 bases, with 10 bases sitting between them. The sequence derives from a woman between 18 and 69 years old with a cervical HPV16 infection that either progressed to CIN3+ or cleared (not recorded which). The sample consisted of blood buffy coat. The rearrangement joins TRBV5-1 to TRBJ1-1; D is uncertain. CDR3 sequence reads: CASSLGERSEAFF. The sequenced part of the CDR3 DNA is TGCGCCAGCAGCTTGGGAGAGCGGAGTGAA.